This T cell receptor beta chain was documented in a study of blood T cell repertoires in COVID-19. CDR1 is ENHRY, CDR2 SYGVKD, per germline. The CDR3 sequence is 14 residues long. Trimming pared 0 bases from V and 1 base from J, leaving 7 bases between. Methods used by the authors: Estimated nucleated cell counts came from reference gene primer amplification. Profiling relied on immunoSEQ multiplex PCR, and the TCRdb table lists in-frame clones only, not all of them. That table supplies the V and J calls and clone size; D and trimming were determined from the DNA. In the table there are around 130,000 clones, around 83% of which are singletons.

The receptor was isolated from a human donor in a cohort sampled during active COVID-19. V and J are TRBV10-3 and TRBJ2-7; D may be TRBD2 (6 bases). Sequencing input: peripheral blood. This CDR3 reads CAISESGTSYEQYV. The CDR3 coding sequence is TGTGCCATCAGTGAGTCAGGGACTTCCTACGAGCAGTACGTC.